This T cell receptor (beta chain) is from a study of cytomegalovirus exposure and HLA in healthy donors. Study information: Of over 300 genotyped donors, 81% clustered with self-reported Caucasian donors.

The CDR3 totals 13 residues. V was cut by 6 bases and J by 1 base, with 7 bases left in between. Per the germline V gene, CDR1 is SQVTM and CDR2 is ANQGSEA. With respect to this clone: Its target is not known. Other DNA sequences from this sample encode an identical CDR3 as well.

Study observations and caveats: Excluded were some V segments that proved indistinguishable, including TRBV6-2 and TRBV6-3.

Amplification used 60 Vbeta primers and 13 Jbeta primers. TCRdb's copy holds only in-frame clones and misses some; the assay was immunoSEQ multiplex PCR. The sample lists some 150,000 clones, 80% occurring once. Sequencing input: PBMCs. This sequence was found in a man aged 25 to 40 in good health and CMV-seropositive. V gene TRBV29-1 combines with J gene TRBJ2-6; D is uncertain. The CDR3 reads CSVKQSGANVLTF. The CDR3 DNA is TGCAGCGTGAAACAGTCTGGGGCCAACGTCCTGACTTTC.